The 17 T cell receptor beta chains listed next were all sequenced from one sample in a study of CXCR3-negative and CXCR3-positive naive CD8 T cells. Study-wide results and caveats: Higher TRB CDR3 hydrophobicity marked CXCR3-positive naive cells relative to CXCR3-negative naive cells.

The antigens of these receptors remain unknown. UMI labels and 5' RACE were used to prepare the TRB cDNA libraries. TCRdb re-called the 5' RACE reads; every CDR3 protein appears as one record, without DNA. The table lists 84,000 or so distinct CDR3 sequences, with around 0.62% in the top ten. Input material: naive CXCR3+ CD8+ T cells from blood. Subset in this sample: CD45RO-CCR7+CD27+CD95- naive CD8+ T cells expressing CXCR3 (TNR3+). The receptors were gathered from a human donor in good health. Some clones in this sample may be carry-over from other donors' samples.

The V gene is TRBV29-1, the J gene TRBJ2-2. The CDR3 covers 13 residues. Germline lookup yields CDR1 SQVTM and CDR2 ANQGSEA. CDR3: CSVSWSFDGELFF.

The chain is built from TRBV28 and TRBJ1-5; TCRdb picks TRBD1, but there is no DNA to check that call. This CDR3 has 14 residues. Germline V gene sequence: CDR1 MDHEN, CDR2 SYDVKM. The CDR3 sequence: CASSSQGSDQPQHF.

V usage is TRBV14 and J usage is TRBJ2-7. The CDR3 runs to 13 residues. The germline CDR1 and CDR2 sequences are SGHDN and FVKESK. The CDR3 sequence is CASSPVKLYEQYF. The complete variable domain, with remaining parts taken from reference TRBV14 and TRBJ2-7, reads EAGVTQFPSHSVIEKGQTVTLRCDPISGHDNLYWYRRVMGKEIKFLLHFVKESKQDESGMPNNRFLAERTGGTYSTLKVQPAELEDSGVYFCASSPVKLYEQYFGPGTRLTVT.

This rearrangement joins TRBV18 to TRBJ2-1; TCRdb's assignment of TRBD2 cannot be checked, as there is no DNA. Germline CDR1 and CDR2: KGHSH and LQKENI. This CDR3 has 15 residues. CDR3 protein: CASSPPGTGHNEQFF.

The J gene is TRBJ1-2, the V gene TRBV12-3 or TRBV12-4. CDR3 length: 13 amino acids. CDR3: CASSLKNRDGYTF.

This chain connects TRBV29-1 to TRBJ1-3. This CDR3 spans 14 amino acids. Germline V CDR1 and CDR2: SQVTM, ANQGSEA. The CDR3 is CSVDLGGQGNTIYF. Full variable domain (remainder filled in from reference TRBV29-1 and TRBJ1-3): SAVISQKPSRDICQRGTSLTIQCQVDSQVTMMFWYRQQPGQSLTLIATANQGSEATYESGFVIDKFPISRPNLTFSTLTVSNMSPEDSSIYLCSVDLGGQGNTIYFGEGSWLTVV.

The rearrangement links TRBV4-1 to TRBJ2-5; TCRdb's D call, TRBD2, is unchecked because there is no DNA. CDR1 and CDR2 (germline): MGHRA, YSYEKL. The length of the CDR3 is 16 residues. The chain's CDR3 is CASSPEGHVGLETQYF.

This sequence joins TRBV20-1 and TRBJ2-5. Per the germline V gene, CDR1 is DFQATT and CDR2 is SNEGSKA (reference sequence). The CDR3 length is 15 residues. The CDR3 sequence: CSAREIGQRGETQYF.

The rearrangement joins TRBV19 to TRBJ2-1; TCRdb selects TRBD1, and the lack of DNA leaves this call unchecked. The germline V gene has CDR1 LNHDA and CDR2 SQIVND (reference sequence). CDR3 length: 13 residues. The CDR3 sequence: CASSMTGSNEQFF.

CDR3 loop: CASSNSGGLYEQYF. This chain connects TRBV6-5 to TRBJ2-7; TCRdb calls TRBD2, which cannot be checked without DNA. CDR3 length: 14 residues. Germline V gene data show CDR1 as MNHEY and CDR2 as SVGAGI.

V gene TRBV28 combines with J gene TRBJ1-1; TCRdb gives TRBD1 as the D gene, but with no DNA this cannot be confirmed. The CDR3 has 15 residues. CDR1 is MDHEN, CDR2 SYDVKM, per germline. The CDR3 loop is CASSLGDRGNTEAFF.

CDR3 region: CASSLVGQASGFTETQYF. The chain combines TRBV11-3 with TRBJ2-5; with no DNA, the TCRdb D assignment of TRBD2 cannot be verified. This CDR3 is 18 amino acids long. The germline gives CDR1 SGHNT, CDR2 YENEEA.

This rearrangement joins TRBV6-5 to TRBJ2-7; TCRdb selects TRBD1, and the lack of DNA leaves this call unchecked. The germline V gene encodes CDR1 MNHEY and CDR2 SVGAGI. The CDR3 sequence is 15 residues long. This CDR3 reads CASTLGAESTYEQYF.

The chain recombines TRBV12-3 or TRBV12-4 with TRBJ2-3; absent DNA, TCRdb's TRBD2 call cannot be checked. The CDR3 is 19 amino acids. This CDR3 reads CASSLYLPFGGGQGDTQYF.

The chain links TRBV5-1 to TRBJ2-2; absent DNA, TCRdb's TRBD2 call cannot be checked. Germline V CDR1 and CDR2: SGHRS, YFSETQ. The CDR3 consists of 18 residues. CDR3 sequence reads: CASSPAVAGVKNTGELFF.

The chain joins TRBV24-1 to TRBJ2-5; TCRdb calls TRBD1, which cannot be checked without DNA. The germline V gene has CDR1 KGHDR and CDR2 SFDVKD. The CDR3 consists of 15 residues. The CDR3 is CATSDPRQGEETQYF.

The CDR3 sequence: CASSPDTDNEQFF. The chain employs TRBV28 and TRBJ2-1; TCRdb indicates TRBD1, and absent DNA this call remains unverified. The CDR3 is made up of 13 amino acids. CDR1 MDHEN and CDR2 SYDVKM come from the germline V gene.